Following are 10 T cell receptor beta chains from one sample sequenced in a study of CD8 T cells in ankylosing spondylitis. Using its own MiXCR run on the 5' RACE reads, TCRdb lists one record per CDR3 protein. The table shows a few hundred thousand distinct CDR3 sequences, with less than 25% occurring only once. The sequenced sample consisted of blood, either unsorted or a sorted T cell fraction (not recorded which). All receptors come from a female donor with ankylosing spondylitis or in good health (not recorded which).

The gene calls are TRBV6-1 and TRBJ1-5, with unresolved D. CDR3 length: 14 residues. Trimming took 3 bases from V and 3 from J, leaving 9 bases between them. Germline loops: CDR1 MNHNS, CDR2 SASEGT. CDR3 in DNA: TGTGCCAGCAGTGAGGTGGCCCCCAATCAGCCCCAGCATTTT. Translated, it gives CASSEVAPNQPQHF.

This clonotype turned up a few times. The chain uses TRBV20-1 and TRBJ2-3, with 11 nucleotides matching TRBD2. V shed 6 bases, J shed 7 bases, and the junction held 12 bases outside the gene matches. The CDR3 loop spans 15 amino acids. Germline CDR1 is DFQATT and CDR2 is SNEGSKA (reference sequence). This CDR3 reads CSAAPRGLADNTQYF. DNA of the CDR3: TGCAGTGCCGCGCCCCGGGGACTAGCGGATAATACGCAGTATTTT.

This clonotype was counted a few times. This sequence joins TRBV7-2 and TRBJ2-2; D remains ambiguous. V dropped 5 bases and J dropped 6 bases, with 16 bases sitting between them. The CDR3 totals 15 residues. The V gene's germline CDR1 is SGHTA and CDR2 FQGNSA. CDR3 region: CASSPLIVAAGELFF. The CDR3 nucleotides are TGTGCCAGCAGCCCCCTGATAGTGGCCGCCGGGGAGCTGTTTTTT.

This clonotype was seen more than once but under ten times. The CDR3 here is CASSPGLAGVREQFF. The CDR3 coding sequence is TGCGCCAGCAGCCCCGGACTAGCGGGAGTTCGTGAGCAGTTCTTC. V usage is TRBV5-1 and J usage is TRBJ2-1; TRBD2 aligns across 13 bases. CDR3 length equals 15 residues. Germline CDR1 and CDR2: SGHRS and YFSETQ. V was clipped by 4 bases and J by 9 bases; unmatched bases: 7.

In the case of this clonotype: The junction does not match germline at one end; this may be a read error. The V call is TRBV7-2, the J call TRBJ2-5, with TRBD2 matching over 7 bases. CDR1 is SGHTA and CDR2 is FQGNSA in the germline V gene. CDR3 size: 15 residues. The CDR3 DNA sequence: TGTGCCAGCAGCTTAGACTTCAGACTAGCCAACTCCAGGGACTTC. This encodes CASSLDFRLANSRDF.

This clonotype was counted between two and nine times. The chain combines TRBV12-3 or TRBV12-4 with TRBJ2-7, with a possible D match to TRBD1 (5 bases). V shed 2 bases and J shed 2 bases, with 10 bases lying between them. The CDR3 consists of 14 residues. Written as DNA, the CDR3 is TGTGCCAGCAGTTTATACAGGTCCGCCTACGAGCAGTACTTC. It yields the protein CASSLYRSAYEQYF.

Note on this clonotype: A single base separates this from a much larger clone, so it may be a read error. CDR3 residues: CASSVRSEQFF. Written as DNA, the CDR3 is TGTGCCAGCAGTGTGAGGAGCGAGCAGTTCTTC. This chain joins TRBV2 and TRBJ2-1; D not certain. The V end lost 4 bases, the J end lost 10 bases, and 8 bases lay between the germline ends. Germline V gives CDR1 SNHLY, CDR2 FYNNEI. This CDR3 comprises 11 residues.

The J gene is TRBJ2-2, the V gene TRBV5-4; D is uncertain. Trimming shortened V by 0 bases and J by 0 bases, and 9 bases separated the two germline ends. Germline-derived CDR1 and CDR2 are SGHNT and YYREEE (reference sequence). CDR3 length equals 16 residues. The CDR3: CASSLGSGANTGELFF. CDR3 sequence (DNA): TGTGCCAGCAGCTTGGGTAGTGGGGCGAACACCGGGGAGCTGTTTTTT.

In regard to this clonotype: A clone one base away is much larger, so this may be a read error. This chain joins TRBV9 and TRBJ2-1; D tentatively reads TRBD1 or TRBD2 (5 bases each). This CDR3 has 16 residues. CDR1 and CDR2 (germline): SGDLS, YYNGEE. The CDR3 sequence: CAGSVGTRDPDNEQFF. The DNA of the CDR3 is TGTGCCGGCAGCGTAGGAACTAGGGACCCCGACAATGAGCAGTTCTTC.

This sequence joins TRBV9 and TRBJ1-3, with 9 bases fitting TRBD1. The J segment lost 8 bases and the V segment lost 3 bases, leaving 3 bases of the junction unmatched. The germline V gene encodes CDR1 SGDLS and CDR2 YYNGEE. CDR3 length: 13 residues. CDR3 DNA sequence: TGTGCCAGCAGCGGCGGGACAGGGCACACCATATATTTT. Translated, it gives CASSGGTGHTIYF.